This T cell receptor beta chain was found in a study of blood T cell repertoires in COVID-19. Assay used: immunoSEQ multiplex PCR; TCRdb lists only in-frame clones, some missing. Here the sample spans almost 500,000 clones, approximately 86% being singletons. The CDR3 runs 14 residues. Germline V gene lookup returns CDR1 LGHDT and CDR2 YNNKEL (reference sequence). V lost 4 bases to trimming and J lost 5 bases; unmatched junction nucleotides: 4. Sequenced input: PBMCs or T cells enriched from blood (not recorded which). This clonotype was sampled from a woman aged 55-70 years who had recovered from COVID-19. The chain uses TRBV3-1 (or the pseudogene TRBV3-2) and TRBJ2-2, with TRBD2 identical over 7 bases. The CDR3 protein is CASSPQGGTGELFF. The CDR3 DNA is TGTGCCAGCAGCCCTCAGGGAGGGACCGGGGAGCTGTTTTTT.